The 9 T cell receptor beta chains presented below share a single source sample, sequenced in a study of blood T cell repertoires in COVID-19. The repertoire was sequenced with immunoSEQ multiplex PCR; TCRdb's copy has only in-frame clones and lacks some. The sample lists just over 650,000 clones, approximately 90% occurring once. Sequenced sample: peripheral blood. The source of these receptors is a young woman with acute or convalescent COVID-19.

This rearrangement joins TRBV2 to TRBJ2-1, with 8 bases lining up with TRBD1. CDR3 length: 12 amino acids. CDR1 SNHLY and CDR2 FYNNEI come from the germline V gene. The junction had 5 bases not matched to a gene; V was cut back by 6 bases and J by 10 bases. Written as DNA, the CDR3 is TGTGCCAGCAGGCCGACAGGGGCCGAGCAGTTCTTC. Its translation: CASRPTGAEQFF.

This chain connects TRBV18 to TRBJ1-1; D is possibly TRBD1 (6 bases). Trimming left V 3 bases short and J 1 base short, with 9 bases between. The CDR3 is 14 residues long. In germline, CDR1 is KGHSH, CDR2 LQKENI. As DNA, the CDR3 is TGTGCCAGCTCACCGGGCAGGGGGAACACTGAAGCTTTCTTT. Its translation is CASSPGRGNTEAFF.

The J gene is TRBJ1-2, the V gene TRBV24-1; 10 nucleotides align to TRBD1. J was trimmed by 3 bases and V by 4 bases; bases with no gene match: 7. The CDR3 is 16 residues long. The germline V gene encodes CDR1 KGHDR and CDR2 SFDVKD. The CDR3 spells CATSDQRTGGDYGYTF. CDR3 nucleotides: TGTGCCACCAGTGACCAACGGACAGGGGGGGACTATGGCTACACCTTC.

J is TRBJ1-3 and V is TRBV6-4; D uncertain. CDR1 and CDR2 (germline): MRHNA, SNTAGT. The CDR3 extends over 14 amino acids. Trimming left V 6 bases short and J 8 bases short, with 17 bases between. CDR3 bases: TGTGCCAGCAGCCTAGAGAGTGGAAGAGACACCATATATTTT. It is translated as CASSLESGRDTIYF.

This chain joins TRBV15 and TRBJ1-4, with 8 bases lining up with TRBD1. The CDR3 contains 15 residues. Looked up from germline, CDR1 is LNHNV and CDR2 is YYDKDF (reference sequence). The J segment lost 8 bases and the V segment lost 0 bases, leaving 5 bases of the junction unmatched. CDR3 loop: CATSRDAGGSEKLFF. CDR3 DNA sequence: TGTGCCACCAGCAGAGATGCAGGGGGCTCGGAAAAACTGTTTTTT.

CDR3 coding DNA: TGCGCCAGCAGCCAAGTCCCCCAGCGGGGGGGCCTTAATGAGCAGTTCTTC. Encoded protein: CASSQVPQRGGLNEQFF. The chain joins TRBV4-1 to TRBJ2-1; 10 bases match TRBD2. J lost 7 bases, V lost 1 base, and 10 bases had no gene match. In germline, CDR1 is MGHRA, CDR2 YSYEKL. There are 17 residues in the CDR3.

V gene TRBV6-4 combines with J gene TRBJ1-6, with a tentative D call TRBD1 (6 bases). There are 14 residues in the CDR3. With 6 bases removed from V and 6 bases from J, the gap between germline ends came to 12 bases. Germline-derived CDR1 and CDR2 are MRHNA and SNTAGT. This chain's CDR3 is CASSLQGINSPLHF. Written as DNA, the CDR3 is TGTGCCAGCAGCCTACAGGGAATTAATTCACCCCTCCACTTT.

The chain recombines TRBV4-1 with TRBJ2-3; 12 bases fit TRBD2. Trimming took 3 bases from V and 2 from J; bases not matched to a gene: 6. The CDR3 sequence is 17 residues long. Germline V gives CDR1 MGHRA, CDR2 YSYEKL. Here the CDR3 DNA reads TGCGCCAGCAGCCACATACTAGCGGGGGGTTTCACAGATACGCAGTATTTT. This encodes CASSHILAGGFTDTQYF.

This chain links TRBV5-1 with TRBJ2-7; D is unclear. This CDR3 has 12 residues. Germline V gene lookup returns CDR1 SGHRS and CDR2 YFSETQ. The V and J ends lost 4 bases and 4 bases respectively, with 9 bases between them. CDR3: CASSIDGYEQYF. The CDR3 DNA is TGCGCCAGCAGCATAGACGGGTACGAGCAGTACTTC.